The 2 T cell receptor beta chains below were found in one sample sequenced in a study of cytomegalovirus exposure and HLA in healthy donors (dated by TCRdb to about 2017). Receptor amplification or capture employed the immunoSEQ multiplex PCR assay. For the multiplex PCR, a mixture combining 60 forward primers for TCR Vbeta segments and 13 reverse primers for TCR Jbeta segments was used. What TCRdb holds here is the immuneACCESS table cut down to in-frame rearrangements. Part of the clones is not present; checked against another copy, under half of the missing clones reflect an unresolved V gene, and the others are unexplained. This sample gives 110,000 or so clones in total; approximately 12% of them show up just once. The leading ten clones occupy roughly a sixth of the sample. The sequenced sample was PBMCs. These receptors were taken from a man aged 35 to 55 in good health and CMV-seropositive.

The chain joins TRBV18 to TRBJ2-2; D is perhaps TRBD2 (5 bases). CDR3 length: 15 residues. The germline CDR1 and CDR2 sequences are KGHSH and LQKENI. V lost 1 base to trimming and J lost 3 bases, with 9 bases between them. The CDR3 DNA reads as TGTGCCAGCTCACCACTTACCGGGGACACCGGGGAGCTGTTTTTT. Translating gives CASSPLTGDTGELFF. Filled out from reference TRBV18 and TRBJ2-2, the complete variable domain reads NAGVMQNPRHLVRRRGQEARLRCSPMKGHSHVYWYRQLPEEGLKFMVYLQKENIIDESGMPKERFSAEFPKEGPSILRIQQVVRGDSAAYFCASSPLTGDTGELFFGEGSRLTVL.

The chain joins TRBV29-1 to TRBJ2-1; the match to TRBD2 covers 10 bases. With V trimmed by 0 bases and J by 4 bases, 3 bases remained unmatched. From germline, CDR1 is SQVTM and CDR2 ANQGSEA. The CDR3 spans 15 residues. The CDR3 region has the DNA TGCAGCGTTGAAGAATTAGCGGGAGGTTACAATGAGCAGTTCTTC. Protein sequence: CSVEELAGGYNEQFF.